Listed here are 16 T cell receptor beta chains from one sample, sequenced in a study of lymphopenia after photon versus proton radiotherapy. Here immunoSEQ multiplex PCR was the method, and the copy in TCRdb shows in-frame clones only, minus some. This sample has 15,000 to 20,000 clones, with roughly nine tenths found just once. The sample in question was peripheral blood, obtained from a patient treated with proton-based radiotherapy. The receptors were gathered from a man aged 70-80 years with pancreatic cancer.

J is TRBJ1-6 and V is TRBV18, with no clear D. This CDR3 region has 15 residues. V gave up 4 bases and J gave up 6 bases, with 13 bases separating them. Germline values: CDR1 KGHSH, CDR2 LQKENI. The CDR3 loop reads CASSLNTITNSPLHF. As DNA, the CDR3 is TGTGCCAGCTCACTCAATACGATCACTAATTCACCCCTCCACTTT.

The sample holds a few counts of this clone. This chain links TRBV30 with TRBJ2-2; D is possibly TRBD2 (7 bases). The V end lost 4 bases, the J end lost 0 bases, and 24 bases lay between the germline ends. The CDR3 loop spans 19 amino acids. Germline-derived CDR1 and CDR2 are GTSNPN and SVGIG (reference sequence). CDR3 DNA sequence: TGTGCCTGGAAGGGGGGGTTTGAGCAGGCCATTTCGAACACCGGGGAGCTGTTTTTT. Translation gives CAWKGGFEQAISNTGELFF. Looking up the rest from reference TRBV30 and TRBJ2-2 gives the full variable domain: SQTIHQWPATLVQPVGSPLSLECTVEGTSNPNLYWYRQAAGRGLQLLFYSVGIGQISSEVPQNLSASRPQDRQFILSSKKLLLSDSGFYLCAWKGGFEQAISNTGELFFGEGSRLTVL.

The chain links TRBV30 to TRBJ1-2; D gene uncertain. Trimming stripped 0 bases from V and 5 bases from J, with 7 bases between. This CDR3 comprises 12 residues. Germline lookup yields CDR1 GTSNPN and CDR2 SVGIG (reference sequence). CDR3 DNA sequence: TGTGCCTGGAGTGTATGGGTATATGGCTACACCTTC. Translation: CAWSVWVYGYTF.

This clone was seen only once. The CDR3 spells CASSPRNTEAFF. In DNA form, the CDR3 reads TGTGCCAGCAGCCCCCGTAACACTGAAGCTTTCTTT. This chain uses TRBV7-8 with TRBJ1-1; D remains unclear. The V end lost 5 bases, the J end lost 2 bases, and 6 bases lay between the germline ends. Germline-derived CDR1 and CDR2 are SGHVS and FQNEAQ. CDR3 length: 12 residues.

The V and J genes are TRBV2 and TRBJ2-4; maybe TRBD1 (5 bases). The CDR3 length is 13 residues. V lost 9 bases to trimming and J lost 7 bases, with 16 bases between them. From germline, CDR1 is SNHLY and CDR2 FYNNEI. In nucleotides, the CDR3 is TGTGCCAGTATCCAGGGAAATGGGAACATTCAGTACTTC. It is translated as CASIQGNGNIQYF. Based on the CDR3 plus reference TRBV2 and TRBJ2-4, the full variable domain is EPEVTQTPSHQVTQMGQEVILRCVPISNHLYFYWYRQILGQKVEFLVSFYNNEISEKSEIFDDQFSVERPDGSNFTLKIRSTKLEDSAMYFCASIQGNGNIQYFGAGTRLSVL.

This clone occurred once. The chain carries TRBV21-1 and TRBJ2-1; TRBD2 is the table's D call, not checked against the DNA. TRBV21-1 is a pseudogene segment. The CDR3 is 15 amino acids. The CDR3 loop reads CASSTRGGGRNEQFF. CDR3 nucleotides: TGTGCCAGCAGCACCCGCGGGGGGGGTAGGAATGAGCAGTTCTTC.

This chain joins TRBV12-5 and TRBJ1-4; D ambiguous. The germline CDR1 and CDR2 sequences are LGHNT and FRNRAP. V was trimmed by 0 bases and J by 0 bases, leaving 11 bases between them. The CDR3 totals 17 residues. The CDR3 sequence: CASGLVPPPATNEKLFF. The DNA of the CDR3 is TGTGCTAGTGGTTTGGTACCACCGCCGGCAACTAATGAAAAACTGTTTTTT.

The chain carries TRBV19 and TRBJ1-3, with D perhaps matching TRBD1 (6 bases). V dropped 6 bases and J dropped 8 bases, with 17 bases sitting between them. The germline V gene has CDR1 LNHDA and CDR2 SQIVND (reference sequence). The CDR3 extends over 14 amino acids. As DNA, the CDR3 is TGTGCCAGTAGCGGGACAACTAGAGGAGACACCATATATTTT. Protein: CASSGTTRGDTIYF.

The chain uses TRBV6-5 and TRBJ2-2, with a weak D call TRBD1 (5 bases). The germline V and J ends were trimmed by 6 bases and 1 base, with 12 bases remaining between them. The germline V gene encodes CDR1 MNHEY and CDR2 SVGAGI. The CDR3 consists of 15 residues. The CDR3 protein is CASSQNRRNTGELFF. DNA for the CDR3: TGTGCCAGCAGCCAAAACAGGAGGAACACCGGGGAGCTGTTTTTT.

The sample holds one count of this clone. J is TRBJ2-3 and V is TRBV4-2, with 12 bases that match TRBD2. Germline values: CDR1 LGHNA, CDR2 YNFKEQ. V shed 1 base and J 6 bases; nucleotides not matched to a gene: 8. The CDR3 has 17 amino acids. The CDR3 loop reads CASSQVGGLAGKDTQYF. CDR3 nucleotide sequence: TGTGCCAGCAGCCAAGTGGGCGGACTAGCGGGGAAGGATACGCAGTATTTT.

The gene calls are TRBV7-8 and TRBJ2-3; 8 bases are shared with TRBD2. The V gene's germline CDR1 is SGHVS and CDR2 FQNEAQ. V was clipped by 8 bases and J by 3 bases; unmatched bases: 16. This CDR3 has 17 amino acids. CDR3 loop: CASQLNPGLVRTDTQYF. The CDR3 nucleotides read TGTGCCAGCCAATTGAACCCGGGACTAGTCCGGACAGATACGCAGTATTTT.

V and J are TRBV4-1 and TRBJ2-7; TRBD2 might be the D (7 bases). The CDR3 runs 15 residues. Germline CDR1 and CDR2: MGHRA and YSYEKL. The V end was cut by 1 base, the J end by 3 bases, with 13 bases between. CDR3 nucleotide sequence: TGCGCCAGCAGCCAAGTCTGGGGGGGACACTACGAGCAGTACTTC. Encoded protein: CASSQVWGGHYEQYF.

This chain connects TRBV19 to TRBJ2-2; possibly TRBD1 for D (5 bases). Between the trimmed V and J ends, which lost 5 bases and 6 bases, there was a span of 16 bases. The CDR3 spans 15 residues. The V gene's germline CDR1 is LNHDA and CDR2 SQIVND (reference sequence). The CDR3 loop reads CASSSSDSVPGELFF. The CDR3 bases are TGTGCCAGTAGTTCAAGTGACAGTGTCCCCGGGGAGCTGTTTTTT.

J is TRBJ1-5 and V is TRBV7-2, with D uncertain. Per germline, CDR1 SGHTA and CDR2 FQGNSA. V was pared by 6 bases and J by 4 bases, with 13 bases between. There are 14 residues in the CDR3. The CDR3 DNA sequence: TGTGCCAGCAGGGAAACAGTGACTAATCAGCCCCAGCATTTT. Translating it yields CASRETVTNQPQHF.

This chain uses TRBV5-4 with TRBJ2-3; a possible D gene is TRBD2 (5 bases). CDR1 and CDR2 (germline): SGHNT, YYREEE (reference sequence). The CDR3 extends over 15 amino acids. V was trimmed by 0 bases and J by 0 bases, leaving 8 bases between them. CDR3 bases: TGTGCCAGCAGCTTGGCAGCGGCTAGCACAGATACGCAGTATTTT. Protein product: CASSLAAASTDTQYF. The whole variable domain, remainder taken from reference TRBV5-4 and TRBJ2-3, is ETGVTQSPTHLIKTRGQQVTLRCSSQSGHNTVSWYQQALGQGPQFIFQYYREEENGRGNFPPRFSGLQFPNYSSELNVNALELDDSALYLCASSLAAASTDTQYFGPGTRLTVL.

The V and J genes are TRBV6-9 and TRBJ1-2, with D possibly matching TRBD1 (6 bases). V lost 2 bases and J 5 bases, leaving 15 bases between the germline ends. The CDR3 sequence is 15 residues long. CDR1 and CDR2 from the germline V gene are MNHGY and SVAAGI. The CDR3 sequence: CASSYRIGGSYGYTF. CDR3 nucleotides: TGTGCCAGCAGTTATCGGATCGGGGGCTCGTATGGCTACACCTTC.